The rows below give T cell receptor beta chains drawn from one sample of a study of early T cells in non-severe SARS-CoV-2 infection. In TCRdb, the 5' RACE reads were re-called with MiXCR into one record per CDR3 protein. The sample holds 40,000 to 50,000 distinct CDR3 sequences, less than 6.5% seen once. The material was whole blood, obtained at baseline. These receptors all come from an adult who was a healthcare worker with PCR-confirmed SARS-CoV-2 infection or an uninfected control (not recorded which). Both conserved end residues are part of each CDR3. Each record gives: D gene, V gene, clone size, J gene, CDR3 DNA, CDR3 protein. A D gene is named only where the DNA matches it firmly. The size field is filled for only some rows; it gives once, few, many or a size class.

>.|TRBV4-1|many|TRBJ2-1
TGCGCCAGCAGCCCACAGAGTGGAACCTACAATGAGCAGTTCTTC
CASSPQSGTYNEQFF
>TRBD2|TRBV7-9|few|TRBJ2-1
TGTGCCAGCAGCCCCACTGCGGGAGACTACAATGAGCAGTTCTTC
CASSPTAGDYNEQFF
>.|TRBV4-1|.|TRBJ2-5
TGCGCCAGCAGCCAACGGGGAGCTCAAGAGACCCAGTACTTC
CASSQRGAQETQYF
>TRBD1|TRBV11-3|many|TRBJ2-3
TGTGCCAGCAGTTCGACAGGGCCGGATACGCAGTATTTT
CASSSTGPDTQYF
>.|TRBV5-6|many|TRBJ2-4
TGTGCCAGCAGCTTGGGGACGGCCCTAGCCAAAAACATTCAGTACTTC
CASSLGTALAKNIQYF
>TRBD1|TRBV3-1|.|TRBJ2-7
TGTGCCAGCAGCCATGGACAGGGCACCGAGCAGTACTTC
CASSHGQGTEQYF
>.|TRBV4-1|.|TRBJ1-5
TGCGCCAGCGCAGAAATGTCTGCCGGGCATCAGCCCCAGCATTTT
CASAEMSAGHQPQHF
>TRBD2|TRBV5-8|many|TRBJ2-1
TGTGCCAGCAGCCCGATACTAGCGACTGGTGAGCAGTTCTTC
CASSPILATGEQFF
>.|TRBV6-5|many|TRBJ2-1
TGTGCCAGCACTGAACGGAATGAGCAGTTCTTC
CASTERNEQFF
>.|TRBV7-9|.|TRBJ1-1
TGTGCCAGCAGCTCCGGGACACACACTGAAGCTTTCTTT
CASSSGTHTEAFF
>TRBD2|TRBV5-8|.|TRBJ2-7
TGTGCCAGCAGGCATCCCGGGGGAGGGTACGAGCAGTACTTC
CASRHPGGGYEQYF
>TRBD2|TRBV18|many|TRBJ2-7
TGTGCCAGCTCACCCGGGACTAGCGGAACCTACGAGCAGTACTTC
CASSPGTSGTYEQYF
>.|TRBV9|.|TRBJ2-1
TGTGCCAGCAGCGCCGGAGGGCGGTGGGACAATGAGCAGTTCTTC
CASSAGGRWDNEQFF
>.|TRBV5-1|few|TRBJ2-3
TGCGCCAGCAGCTTTGGCAGGGAAAAAGATACGCAGTATTTT
CASSFGREKDTQYF
>.|TRBV7-9|many|TRBJ2-7
TGTGCCAGCAGCGAGTGGACAGCCTACGAGCAGTACTTC
CASSEWTAYEQYF
>.|TRBV10-2|many|TRBJ1-3
TGCGCCAGCAGTGAGGACCGACCGTTCTCTGGAAACACCATATATTTT
CASSEDRPFSGNTIYF
>.|TRBV11-2|many|TRBJ2-5
TGTGCCAGCAGCTTAGCCGGAGGGGGCGAGACCCAGTACTTC
CASSLAGGGETQYF
>.|TRBV27|many|TRBJ2-3
TGTGCCAGCAGTTTAATAAGGACCATCAGCGATACGCAGTATTTT
CASSLIRTISDTQYF
>TRBD2|TRBV19|many|TRBJ2-1
TGTGCCACCCAACTAGCGGGAGACTTCTGGAATGAGCAGTTCTTC
CATQLAGDFWNEQFF
>.|TRBV6-1|many|TRBJ1-1
TGTGCCAGCAGTGACACAGATAACACTGAAGCTTTCTTT
CASSDTDNTEAFF
>TRBD2|TRBV11-2|many|TRBJ2-1
TGTGCCAGCAGCTCGGCCCTGGCGGGAGTTAAGAATGAGCAGTTCTTC
CASSSALAGVKNEQFF
>.|TRBV5-1|many|TRBJ2-1
TGCGCCAGCTACGGAGGGCTAGCAGTAGATGAGCAGTTCTTC
CASYGGLAVDEQFF
>TRBD2|TRBV27|.|TRBJ2-7
TGTGCCAGCAGTTTAGGAGCGGGAGTGAACGAGCAGTACTTC
CASSLGAGVNEQYF
>.|TRBV6-2/TRBV6-3|many|TRBJ2-1
TGTGCCAGCAGTTTGCGCCCCGCGGCGGAGCAGTTCTTC
CASSLRPAAEQFF
>.|TRBV5-1|many|TRBJ2-6
TGCGCCAGCAGCTTAGGTTCTGGGGCCAACGTCCTGACTTTC
CASSLGSGANVLTF
>.|TRBV29-1|many|TRBJ2-1
TGCAGCGTTGAATTGGCGGTAGCCTACAATGAGCAGTTCTTC
CSVELAVAYNEQFF
>.|TRBV12-3/TRBV12-4|many|TRBJ2-4
TGTGCCAGCAGTTTCCGTGCTTACCGGGGCGAATACTTC
CASSFRAYRGEYF
>TRBD2|TRBV5-1|many|TRBJ2-7
TGCGCCAGCAGCTTAACGGGAGGCTACGAGCAGTACTTC
CASSLTGGYEQYF
>TRBD2|TRBV20-1|many|TRBJ2-3
TGCAGTGCTCCCGGGACTAGTGGAGATACGCAGTATTTT
CSAPGTSGDTQYF
>TRBD2|TRBV20-1|many|TRBJ2-3
TGCAGTGCAGGCGGGGGGAGAGATACGCAGTATTTT
CSAGGGRDTQYF
>.|TRBV20-1|many|TRBJ1-5
TGCAGTGCTAGAGGGGGCCGGGAAAATCAGCCCCAGCATTTT
CSARGGRENQPQHF
>.|TRBV5-8|few|TRBJ2-7
TGTGCCAGCAGCCCGGGGACACTTCAAAAGGAGCAGTACTTC
CASSPGTLQKEQYF
>TRBD2|TRBV11-2|many|TRBJ2-7
TGTGCCAGCAGCCCAACGCGGGAGCCCCACGAGCAGTACTTC
CASSPTREPHEQYF
>.|TRBV10-1|.|TRBJ2-7
TGCGCCAGCAGTGAGGCGCCTTCCGACGAGCAGTACTTC
CASSEAPSDEQYF
>TRBD1|TRBV20-1|many|TRBJ1-6
TGCAGTGCCAGGGGGACCGACGAACCCCTCCACTTT
CSARGTDEPLHF
>.|TRBV27|many|TRBJ1-3
TGTGCCAGCGCGCCTAGTTTCTCTGGAAACACCATATATTTT
CASAPSFSGNTIYF
>TRBD1|TRBV25-1|many|TRBJ2-7
TGTGCCAGCAGTGATAAGGACAGGGGGTACGAGCAGTACTTC
CASSDKDRGYEQYF
>.|TRBV9|many|TRBJ1-1
TGTGCCAGCAGCGCCAGACAGGCCACTGAAGCTTTCTTT
CASSARQATEAFF
>.|TRBV28|many|TRBJ1-4
TGTGCCAGCAGTTTAGGGGGACGGGGGTCTAATGAAAAACTGTTTTTT
CASSLGGRGSNEKLFF
>TRBD2|TRBV11-3|many|TRBJ2-1
TGTGCCAGCAGAAAGGGCGGGGGTCGAAACAATGAGCAGTTCTTC
CASRKGGGRNNEQFF